Following are 21 T cell receptor beta chains from one sample sequenced in a study of CD4 T cells in relation to SARS-CoV-2 and coronaviruses. The unexposed donors gave CD4+ T cells in about 2010-2018, prior to COVID-19. Isolation of CD4+ T cells took place after less than 13 days in culture. Only in-frame clones appear in the TCRdb table, and some are missing; sequencing was by immunoSEQ multiplex PCR. The sample lists 20,000 to 25,000 clones; 66% were seen once. Which antigens these TCRs recognize remains unknown. The sample comprised CD4+ T cells from PBMCs, cultured in vitro. The receptors derive from a human donor in good health.

The chain carries TRBV7-2 and TRBJ2-7; D might be TRBD1 or TRBD2, each matching 6 bases. The CDR3 totals 15 residues. The germline CDR1 and CDR2 sequences are SGHTA and FQGNSA. The V and J ends lost 1 base and 2 bases respectively, with 12 bases between them. The CDR3 reads CASSLGGAQAYEQYF. DNA of the CDR3: TGTGCCAGCAGCTTAGGGGGGGCCCAAGCCTACGAGCAGTACTTC.

The sample holds one count of this clone. The gene calls are TRBV5-1 and TRBJ2-1, with D perhaps TRBD1 (5 bases). Deletions cut 4 bases from V and 4 bases from J, with 9 bases between. CDR3 length equals 13 residues. The germline V gene has CDR1 SGHRS and CDR2 YFSETQ. The CDR3 DNA follows: TGCGCCAGCAGCCCCCGACAGTACAATGAGCAGTTCTTC. Translation: CASSPRQYNEQFF.

This chain uses TRBV19 with TRBJ1-2; D may be TRBD1 (6 bases). V dropped 4 bases and J dropped 3 bases, with 9 bases sitting between them. This CDR3 contains 13 residues. CDR1 is LNHDA and CDR2 is SQIVND in the germline V gene (reference sequence). CDR3 residues: CASSTDRDYGYTF. For the CDR3, the DNA is TGTGCCAGTAGTACGGACAGAGACTATGGCTACACCTTC.

J is TRBJ1-6 and V is TRBV5-1; 7 nucleotides align to TRBD1. V lost 0 bases to trimming and J lost 8 bases; unmatched junction nucleotides: 2. This CDR3 comprises 14 residues. CDR1 and CDR2 (germline): SGHRS, YFSETQ. This chain's CDR3 is CASSLDRGYSPLHF. The CDR3 nucleotides are TGCGCCAGCAGCTTGGACAGGGGTTATTCACCCCTCCACTTT.

The V gene is TRBV3-1 (or the pseudogene TRBV3-2), the J gene TRBJ2-1; D gene uncertain. Per germline, CDR1 LGHDT and CDR2 YNNKEL (reference sequence). The ends were cut back, 4 bases at V and 9 bases at J, with 13 bases in the middle. This CDR3 contains 13 residues. CDR3 sequence: CASSLDGRGEQFF. DNA for the CDR3: TGTGCCAGCAGCCTGGACGGCCGAGGTGAGCAGTTCTTC.

This chain's CDR3 is CASSQLFQGTLTGELFF. Written as DNA, the CDR3 is TGTGCCAGCAGCCAACTATTCCAGGGTACTCTCACCGGGGAGCTGTTTTTT. The gene calls are TRBV3-1 (or the pseudogene TRBV3-2) and TRBJ2-2; tentatively, D is TRBD1 (5 bases). There are 17 residues in the CDR3. Germline assignment: CDR1 LGHDT and CDR2 YNNKEL (reference sequence). V was trimmed by 2 bases and J by 4 bases, leaving 17 bases between them.

The rearrangement uses TRBV7-2 and TRBJ2-3; D call uncertain. The germline V gene has CDR1 SGHTA and CDR2 FQGNSA. The CDR3 is made up of 14 amino acids. V lost 4 bases and J 2 bases, leaving 10 bases between the germline ends. CDR3 loop: CASSSDSHTDTQYF. The CDR3 DNA follows: TGTGCCAGCAGCTCCGACTCTCACACAGATACGCAGTATTTT.

This clone was recorded a few times. V is TRBV19 and J is TRBJ1-4, with a tentative D call TRBD1 (6 bases). Trimming removed 6 bases from V and 6 bases from J, with 17 bases in between. Germline V CDR1 and CDR2: LNHDA, SQIVND (reference sequence). There are 15 residues in the CDR3. The CDR3 region is CASSSWGGFDEKLFF. The CDR3, as DNA: TGTGCCAGTAGCTCATGGGGGGGCTTTGATGAAAAACTGTTTTTT. The variable domain in full, with the rest retrieved from reference TRBV19 and TRBJ1-4, is DGGITQSPKYLFRKEGQNVTLSCEQNLNHDAMYWYRQDPGQGLRLIYYSQIVNDFQKGDIAEGYSVSREKKESFPLTVTSAQKNPTAFYLCASSSWGGFDEKLFFGSGTQLSVL.

The chain combines TRBV19 with TRBJ1-5, with D uncertain. The CDR3 spans 13 residues. Per the germline V gene, CDR1 is LNHDA and CDR2 is SQIVND (reference sequence). Trimming left V 1 base short and J 5 bases short, with 6 bases between. Here the CDR3 reads CASSIVQDQPQHF. CDR3 coding DNA: TGTGCCAGTAGTATAGTTCAGGATCAGCCCCAGCATTTT. Filled out from reference TRBV19 and TRBJ1-5, the complete variable domain reads DGGITQSPKYLFRKEGQNVTLSCEQNLNHDAMYWYRQDPGQGLRLIYYSQIVNDFQKGDIAEGYSVSREKKESFPLTVTSAQKNPTAFYLCASSIVQDQPQHFGDGTRLSIL.

The rearrangement links TRBV6-2 or TRBV6-3 to TRBJ2-5, with a possible D match to TRBD2 (6 bases). The CDR3 length is 16 residues. Looked up from germline, CDR1 is MNHEY and CDR2 is SVGEGT. V was shortened by 3 bases and J by 4 bases, with 18 bases between the two germline ends. CDR3 DNA: TGTGCCAGCAGTTATCGGAGGGAGCCCCCTCGAGAGACCCAGTACTTC. Translating gives CASSYRREPPRETQYF.

The rearrangement links TRBV2 to TRBJ2-6; D might be TRBD2 (6 bases). Between the trimmed V and J ends, which lost 6 bases and 1 base, there was a span of 7 bases. This CDR3 is 14 amino acids long. Germline CDR1 is SNHLY and CDR2 is FYNNEI. CDR3 nucleotide sequence: TGTGCCAGCAGCGGGACTTCTGGGGCCAACGTCCTGACTTTC. Translating gives CASSGTSGANVLTF.

The chain carries TRBV7-9 and TRBJ2-1; a possible D gene is TRBD2 (5 bases). Trimming removed 5 bases from V and 1 base from J, with 9 bases in between. CDR1 and CDR2 from the germline V gene are SEHNR and FQNEAQ (reference sequence). The CDR3 runs 14 residues. The CDR3 loop is CASSPPGSYNEQFF. The CDR3 DNA sequence: TGTGCCAGCAGCCCGCCGGGGTCCTACAATGAGCAGTTCTTC.

The chain recombines TRBV3-1 (or the pseudogene TRBV3-2) with TRBJ2-7; the D gene is possibly TRBD1 (6 bases). The CDR3 length is 15 residues. The V gene lost 1 base and the J gene lost 7 bases, with 17 bases spanning the gap. The germline V gene has CDR1 LGHDT and CDR2 YNNKEL (reference sequence). The CDR3 DNA reads TGTGCCAGCAGCCAAGGGATAGAACAGGGTAAAGAGCAGTACTTC. This translates into CASSQGIEQGKEQYF.

J is TRBJ2-6 and V is TRBV7-6; 9 bases are shared with TRBD1. J gave up 1 base and V 4 bases, and 8 bases lay outside the gene matches. Germline values: CDR1 SGHVS, CDR2 FNYEAQ. The CDR3 has 18 amino acids. CDR3 region: CASSSGGTGSSGANVLTF. The CDR3 DNA follows: TGTGCCAGCAGCTCAGGCGGGACAGGGTCTTCTGGGGCCAACGTCCTGACTTTC.

This clone was seen only a few times. The chain employs TRBV5-1 and TRBJ1-1; no clear D gene. V was pared by 3 bases and J by 3 bases, with 9 bases between. Germline CDR1 reads SGHRS; CDR2 reads YFSETQ. The length of the CDR3 is 13 residues. The CDR3 here is CASSSRGDTEAFF. In DNA, the CDR3 is TGCGCCAGCAGCTCCCGGGGAGACACTGAAGCTTTCTTT.

V usage is TRBV4-3 and J usage is TRBJ1-1; TRBD1 might be the D (5 bases). The CDR3 loop spans 13 amino acids. V shed 0 bases and J shed 11 bases, with 13 bases lying between them. Germline CDR1 reads LGHNA; CDR2 reads YSLEER. CDR3 region: CASSQDRGVGAFF. The CDR3 bases are TGCGCCAGCAGCCAAGATCGGGGGGTGGGTGCTTTCTTT.

A few counts support this clone. The chain is built from TRBV7-2 and TRBJ2-2, with 12 bases that match TRBD2. Looked up from germline, CDR1 is SGHTA and CDR2 is FQGNSA. V dropped 5 bases and J dropped 3; count of bases not matched to a gene: 10. This CDR3 is built from 18 residues. CDR3 DNA: TGTGCCAGCAGCCCTCTCCTAGCGGGAGGGTCTTACACCGGGGAGCTGTTTTTT. Encoded protein: CASSPLLAGGSYTGELFF.

This sequence joins TRBV6-2 or TRBV6-3 and TRBJ1-4; D might be TRBD1 (5 bases). Germline-derived CDR1 and CDR2 are MNHEY and SVGEGT. The V gene lost 2 bases and the J gene lost 6 bases, with 13 bases spanning the gap. The CDR3 covers 15 residues. The CDR3 loop reads CASSYGSDTDEKLFF. In nucleotides, the CDR3 is TGTGCCAGCAGTTACGGATCGGACACGGATGAAAAACTGTTTTTT.

This sequence joins TRBV7-8 and TRBJ2-5; the match to TRBD1 covers 7 bases. There are 14 residues in the CDR3. CDR1 and CDR2 (germline): SGHVS, FQNEAQ. V lost 6 bases and J lost 5; bases outside the gene matches: 9. The CDR3 loop is CASSFQGVRETQYF. In DNA, the CDR3 is TGTGCCAGCAGTTTCCAGGGGGTCAGGGAGACCCAGTACTTC.

This clone has only a few counts. This chain uses TRBV3-1 (or the pseudogene TRBV3-2) with TRBJ2-7; no firm D call. The CDR3 is 13 amino acids. Germline CDR1 reads LGHDT; CDR2 reads YNNKEL (reference sequence). Trimming cost V 1 base and J 0 bases, with 4 bases left between them. The CDR3 here is CASSQGTSYEQYF. DNA for the CDR3: TGTGCCAGCAGCCAAGGAACCTCCTACGAGCAGTACTTC.

This rearrangement joins TRBV6-5 to TRBJ2-3; 7 nucleotides agree with TRBD1. Looked up from germline, CDR1 is MNHEY and CDR2 is SVGAGI. CDR3 size: 15 residues. J lost 4 bases, V lost 7 bases, and 11 bases had no gene match. CDR3 region: CASTLGLTGSDTQYF. The CDR3 DNA reads as TGTGCCAGCACTCTAGGCCTGACAGGGTCAGATACGCAGTATTTT.